The 5 T cell receptor beta chains in this list originate from one sample, sequenced in a study of beta chain features in type 1 diabetes. Their specific antigens are unknown. As every portion of the isolated RNA was reverse transcribed, the sequencing read expressed TCRB transcripts. The protocol was immunoSEQ multiplex PCR, while the TCRdb copy is restricted to in-frame clones and leaves out a portion. The profile shows around 240,000 clones, 16% of them singletons. General study points: There was a moderate but significant shortening of TCRB CDR3s in all four CD4+ subsets of Type 1 diabetes patients.

Source material: naive CD4+ T cells from blood. The receptors shown here come from a man between 25 and 39 years old with type 1 diabetes.

V and J are TRBV4-1 and TRBJ2-1; 8 bases fit TRBD2. Germline values: CDR1 MGHRA, CDR2 YSYEKL. V lost 0 bases and J lost 2; bases outside the gene matches: 9. This CDR3 spans 18 amino acids. CDR3 in amino acids: CASSQDLALAGTYNEQFF. CDR3 coding DNA: TGCGCCAGCAGCCAAGATCTGGCGCTAGCGGGCACCTACAATGAGCAGTTCTTC.

This clone was picked up a small number of times. The chain is built from TRBV27 and TRBJ2-1; possibly TRBD2 for D (6 bases). The CDR3 has 16 residues. Germline CDR1 reads MNHEY; CDR2 reads SMNVEV (reference sequence). Trimming stripped 8 bases from V and 7 bases from J, with 24 bases between. For the CDR3, the DNA is TGTGCCAGCCACCCGTACTACGGGGGATCGAGGAATGAGCAGTTCTTC. This gives the protein CASHPYYGGSRNEQFF.

The genes are TRBV11-1 and TRBJ2-1, with D possibly TRBD1 on 6 matching bases. The V end was cut by 1 base, the J end by 8 bases, with 9 bases between. The germline V gene has CDR1 SGHAT and CDR2 FQDESV (reference sequence). The CDR3 runs 13 residues. CDR3: CASSLGRGHEQFF. The CDR3 region has the DNA TGTGCCAGCAGCTTAGGCAGGGGTCATGAGCAGTTCTTC.

V is TRBV9 and J is TRBJ1-2; 8 nucleotides align to TRBD1. This CDR3 is built from 14 residues. CDR1 and CDR2 (germline): SGDLS, YYNGEE. J was trimmed by 7 bases and V by 4 bases; bases with no gene match: 9. CDR3 region: CASSSRDRSRGYTF. Written as DNA, the CDR3 is TGTGCCAGCAGCTCCCGGGACAGGAGTCGTGGCTACACCTTC.

This clone has just a few counts. The chain combines TRBV25-1 with TRBJ2-1; TRBD2 matches 7 bases. This CDR3 has 16 amino acids. Per the germline V gene, CDR1 is MGHDK and CDR2 is SYGVNS. With 2 bases clipped from V and 1 base from J, the junction kept 5 bases outside the gene matches. The CDR3 loop is CASSEGGSGSYNEQFF. CDR3 in DNA: TGTGCCAGCAGTGAAGGCGGTAGCGGGTCCTACAATGAGCAGTTCTTC.